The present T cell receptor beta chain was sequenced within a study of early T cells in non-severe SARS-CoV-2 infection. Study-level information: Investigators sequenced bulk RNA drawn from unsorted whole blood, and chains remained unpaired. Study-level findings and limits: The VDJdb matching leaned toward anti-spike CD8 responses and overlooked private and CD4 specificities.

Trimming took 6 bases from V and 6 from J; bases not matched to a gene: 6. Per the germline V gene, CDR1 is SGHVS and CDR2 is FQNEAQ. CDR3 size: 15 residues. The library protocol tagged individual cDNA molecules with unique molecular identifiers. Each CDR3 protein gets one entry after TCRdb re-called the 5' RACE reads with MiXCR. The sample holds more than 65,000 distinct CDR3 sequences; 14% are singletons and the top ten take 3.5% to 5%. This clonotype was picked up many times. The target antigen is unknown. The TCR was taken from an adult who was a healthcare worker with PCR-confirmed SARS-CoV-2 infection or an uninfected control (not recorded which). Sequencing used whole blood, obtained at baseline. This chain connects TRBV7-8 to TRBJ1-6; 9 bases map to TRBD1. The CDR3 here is CASSPRTGVNSPLHF. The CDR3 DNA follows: TGTGCCAGCAGTCCGCGGACAGGGGTTAATTCACCCCTCCACTTT.